Here is one T cell receptor beta chain with its context. In the original workflow: Amplification with reference gene primers provided the estimates of nucleated cell counts. Assay: immunoSEQ multiplex PCR; the TCRdb copy retains only in-frame clones and omits some. Clone size and the V and J calls come from that table; the DNA yielded D and trimming. This sample carries 95,000 to 110,000 clones, about 92% of them seen once, and the ten largest clones take approximately 17%. The sample originates from a study of blood T cell repertoires in COVID-19. Study as a whole: Acute and convalescent COVID-19 samples came from the United States, Italy and Spain. Nucleic acid was either cDNA or gDNA, and it came from T cells, B-cell-depleted T cells, or PBMCs.

This clonotype was sampled from an elderly woman in a cohort sampled during active COVID-19. The sample comprised peripheral blood.

In DNA, the CDR3 is TGCAGCGTTGAAGGCCGAGGGAGGACCTACAATGAGCAGTTCTTC. As protein: CSVEGRGRTYNEQFF. The chain has TRBV29-1 and TRBJ2-1; tentative D call: TRBD2 (6 bases). V lost 1 base and J lost 2, with 12 bases in between. CDR3 length: 15 residues. Germline lookup yields CDR1 SQVTM and CDR2 ANQGSEA.